The 16 T cell receptor beta chains given below trace back to one sample, sequenced in a study of shared clonotypes between healthy human individuals. TCRdb keeps only in-frame clones here, not all; method: immunoSEQ multiplex PCR. The table includes around 200,000 clones, 65% to 70% detected once. The source material was memory CD4+ T cells sorted from blood. Stated subset: CD45RA-negative fraction. The source of these receptors is a man aged 25 to 40 in good health.

V and J are TRBV6-5 and TRBJ1-5; 7 nucleotides agree with TRBD1. The V segment lost 3 bases and the J segment 7 bases; nucleotides outside the gene matches: 9. In germline, CDR1 is MNHEY, CDR2 SVGAGI. This CDR3 has 15 residues. The CDR3 DNA reads TGTGCCAGCAGTTATACCGGGACAGCAGGACAGCCCCAGCATTTT. Amino acids: CASSYTGTAGQPQHF.

DNA of the CDR3: TGTGCCAGCAGCATCTTGCGGGAGGGTTACAATGAGCAGTTCTTC. It is translated as CASSILREGYNEQFF. The rearrangement joins TRBV21-1 to TRBJ2-1; the table's D call, TRBD2, was not checked against the DNA. TRBV21-1 is described as a pseudogene. The length of the CDR3 is 15 residues.

The CDR3 DNA follows: TGCGCCAGCAGCTTGGACAGGGACACATACAATGAGCAGTTCTTC. The encoded protein is CASSLDRDTYNEQFF. This chain joins TRBV5-1 and TRBJ2-1; D might be TRBD1 (6 bases). The CDR3 is made up of 15 amino acids. V lost 0 bases and J 4 bases, leaving 11 bases between the germline ends. Germline loops: CDR1 SGHRS, CDR2 YFSETQ.

V usage is TRBV11-3 and J usage is TRBJ2-7; unclear D gene. The ends were cut back, 0 bases at V and 12 bases at J, with 12 bases in the middle. Germline lookup yields CDR1 SGHNT and CDR2 YENEEA. The CDR3 runs to 12 residues. In DNA form, the CDR3 reads TGTGCCAGCAGCTTAGATCGAGGCGACCCGTACTTC. Translation gives CASSLDRGDPYF. The whole variable domain, remainder taken from reference TRBV11-3 and TRBJ2-7, is EAGVVQSPRYKIIEKKQPVAFWCNPISGHNTLYWYLQNLGQGPELLIRYENEEAVDDSQLPKDRFSAERLKGVDSTLKIQPAELGDSAVYLCASSLDRGDPYFGPGTRLTVT.

CDR3 residues: CASSGPGVSYNEQFF. The CDR3, as DNA: TGTGCCAGCAGTGGACCGGGAGTAAGCTACAATGAGCAGTTCTTC. V is TRBV2 and J is TRBJ2-1, with D perhaps matching TRBD2 (6 bases). The CDR3 has 15 amino acids. The V gene's germline CDR1 is SNHLY and CDR2 FYNNEI. Trimming cost V 4 bases and J 3 bases, with 13 bases left between them.

The chain is built from TRBV10-3 and TRBJ1-2, with TRBD1 matching over 7 bases. V shed 8 bases and J 6 bases; nucleotides not matched to a gene: 12. Germline V lookup: CDR1 ENHRY, CDR2 SYGVKD. This CDR3 region has 14 residues. Here the CDR3 DNA reads TGTGCCATCGCTATCTGGGGGACAGATGATGGCTACACCTTC. It is translated as CAIAIWGTDDGYTF.

V usage is TRBV5-1 and J usage is TRBJ1-1; D remains unclear. CDR3 length: 15 residues. Germline assignment: CDR1 SGHRS and CDR2 YFSETQ. Trimming shortened V by 0 bases and J by 0 bases, and 9 bases separated the two germline ends. CDR3 sequence (DNA): TGCGCCAGCAGCTTGGCCCCGGGGATGAACACTGAAGCTTTCTTT. It specifies CASSLAPGMNTEAFF.

The CDR3 is CASSLGTPIGTEAFF. In DNA, the CDR3 is TGTGCCAGCAGCTTGGGGACACCAATCGGCACTGAAGCTTTCTTT. V gene TRBV5-5 combines with J gene TRBJ1-1, with D perhaps matching TRBD1 (5 bases). Germline assignment: CDR1 SGHKS and CDR2 YYEKEE (reference sequence). With 0 bases removed from V and 4 bases from J, the gap between germline ends came to 13 bases. The CDR3 consists of 15 residues.

The chain carries TRBV2 and TRBJ2-3, with D possibly being TRBD2 (6 bases). The CDR3 has 14 amino acids. CDR1 and CDR2 from the germline V gene are SNHLY and FYNNEI. The V gene lost 6 bases and the J gene lost 0 bases, with 10 bases spanning the gap. The CDR3: CASRGGFSTDTQYF. CDR3 DNA: TGTGCCAGCAGGGGGGGTTTTAGCACAGATACGCAGTATTTT.

At least ten counts were recorded for this clone. The J gene is TRBJ1-1, the V gene TRBV7-3, with D perhaps matching TRBD1 (6 bases). From germline, CDR1 is SGHTA and CDR2 FQGTGA. V lost 2 bases and J 3 bases, leaving 16 bases between the germline ends. The CDR3 runs 16 residues. The CDR3 region is CASSLRPGARDTEAFF. The CDR3 bases are TGTGCCAGCAGCTTACGGCCAGGGGCGAGGGACACTGAAGCTTTCTTT.

This chain uses TRBV5-4 with TRBJ1-2; 7 bases line up with TRBD1. V was clipped by 5 bases and J by 10 bases; unmatched bases: 17. Germline CDR1 is SGHNT and CDR2 is YYREEE (reference sequence). The CDR3 is 15 amino acids. CDR3 loop: CASRRKVRGRLDYTF. The CDR3 coding sequence is TGTGCCAGCAGAAGAAAGGTGAGGGGGCGGTTGGACTACACCTTC.

The genes are TRBV28 and TRBJ2-7; 11 bases are a match to TRBD1. V lost 2 bases to trimming and J lost 6 bases; unmatched junction nucleotides: 6. CDR3 length: 15 residues. Per germline, CDR1 MDHEN and CDR2 SYDVKM. Here the CDR3 reads CASSLKGQGAGEQYF. The CDR3 region has the DNA TGTGCCAGCAGTTTAAAAGGACAGGGGGCTGGCGAGCAGTACTTC. The full variable domain, its missing parts supplied by reference TRBV28 and TRBJ2-7, is DVKVTQSSRYLVKRTGEKVFLECVQDMDHENMFWYRQDPGLGLRLIYFSYDVKMKEKGDIPEGYSVSREKKERFSLILESASTNQTSMYLCASSLKGQGAGEQYFGPGTRLTVT.

The chain combines TRBV5-4 with TRBJ2-1; either TRBD1 or TRBD2 may fit D (5 bases each). The V end lost 5 bases, the J end lost 5 bases, and 20 bases lay between the germline ends. CDR1 SGHNT and CDR2 YYREEE come from the germline V gene (reference sequence). The CDR3 consists of 16 residues. CDR3 coding DNA: TGTGCCAGCAGACGGGACGGCGCCTCTCTAAACAATGAGCAGTTCTTC. Translation: CASRRDGASLNNEQFF.

The rearrangement joins TRBV11-1 to TRBJ2-7; TRBD1 matches 9 bases. CDR1 is SGHAT, CDR2 FQDESV, per germline (reference sequence). V gave up 4 bases and J gave up 2 bases; unmatched junction bases: 6. There are 15 residues in the CDR3. CDR3 sequence: CASSSSDRGTYEQYF. For the CDR3, the DNA is TGTGCCAGCAGCTCCTCGGACAGGGGTACCTACGAGCAGTACTTC.

The chain recombines TRBV25-1 with TRBJ2-5, with 8 bases identical to TRBD1. V shed 5 bases and J 3 bases; nucleotides not matched to a gene: 8. CDR3 size: 15 residues. Germline V gene lookup returns CDR1 MGHDK and CDR2 SYGVNS. CDR3 region: CASSSGGQGKETQYF. The CDR3 DNA reads TGTGCCAGCAGTTCGGGTGGACAGGGTAAAGAGACCCAGTACTTC.

The rearrangement uses TRBV6-5 and TRBJ2-4; tentative D call: TRBD2 (5 bases). CDR1 is MNHEY, CDR2 SVGAGI, per germline. CDR3 length: 13 residues. V shed 6 bases and J shed 0 bases, with 6 bases lying between them. The CDR3 sequence: CASRDSAKNIQYF. The CDR3, as DNA: TGTGCCAGCAGGGACTCAGCCAAAAACATTCAGTACTTC.